This T cell receptor (beta chain) is from a study of T cell repertoires in cytomegalovirus infection. Across the study: From public TCR beta signatures came an indication of both CMV infection and matching HLA type.

Study-wide findings and caveats: HLA-C-restricted, CMV-specific TCR beta clonotypes were dominant ex vivo.

Details on this clonotype: Its target is unknown.

Each CDR3 protein gets one entry after TCRdb re-called the reads with MiXCR. The data show just under 550,000 distinct CDR3 sequences, with around 27% seen just once and around 14% held by the top ten. The source of this sequence is a human donor in good health (CMV status not recorded). Some clones in this sample may be carry-over from other donors' samples. Sequenced: PBMCs.

The CDR3 DNA is TGCAGTGCTTCCAGGGGGCTTCGAGATACGCAGTATTTT. Residues: CSASRGLRDTQYF. This sequence joins TRBV20-1 and TRBJ2-3, with TRBD1 matching over 8 bases. Germline trimming cut 5 bases from V and 5 bases from J; bases unmatched to any gene: 6. The CDR3 totals 13 residues. Germline loops: CDR1 DFQATT, CDR2 SNEGSKA (reference sequence).